This TCR beta chain appears in the sequencing data of a study of blood T cell repertoires in COVID-19 (dated by TCRdb to 2018 to 2021). About the full investigation: Recovered participants in ImmuneRACE Cohort 3 were defined by two consecutive negative NP/OP PCR tests, clearance by a healthcare professional, or resolution of symptoms. The material from the prospective study consisted of cDNA or gDNA derived from T cells, B-cell-depleted T cells, or PBMCs. Subjects who had been exposed to COVID-19, were actively infected with it, or had recovered from it provided the deeply sampled blood TCRbeta repertoires that made up the dataset. A freely available public database, intended as a resource for researchers studying the immune response to SARS-CoV-2, is where the repertoires were released. Nearly every sample came with metadata listing a de-identified subject ID, COVID-19 status, age in years and sex. Samples were obtained from the ongoing ImmuneRACE study (first 160 participants) and from roughly 1,300 subjects provided by 6 global collaborators. The collaborator samples originated in the United States, Italy and Spain and spanned the acute and convalescent phases of COVID-19. HLA class I and class II types, where available, came from metadata supplied by the sample provider rather than from assay-based typing.

In the prospective study, participants were 18 to 89 years old, resided in under 30 geographic areas of the United States, and were enrolled through a virtual design. In the prospective study, participants were assigned to cohorts based on the clinical history participants reported in a screening survey and a study questionnaire. In the prospective study, whole blood, serum and a nasopharyngeal or oropharyngeal swab were collected from each participant by mobile phlebotomists. Prospective study participants could optionally give additional blood draws and questionnaires over a roughly 2-month period. Before DNA extraction, prospective study blood samples were shipped either frozen or at room temperature. TCRbeta CDR3 regions were amplified from genomic DNA by means of the immunoSEQ Assay, a bias-controlled multiplex PCR. For the original study's pipeline: The number of nucleated cells in each sample was estimated by amplification of reference gene primers within the assay. To quantify the absolute abundance of each unique TCRbeta CDR3 rearrangement, sequence reads were collapsed and filtered. Productive Simpson clonality was computed per sample as the square root of Simpson's diversity index over productive rearrangements. As stored in TCRdb, this immuneACCESS dataset retains in-frame rearrangements with V and J assigned. A fraction of the clones does not appear; measured against another copy, unresolved V genes explain less than half of the discrepancy, and the remainder lacks a known reason. The D gene and trimming were derived from the DNA, and the V and J assignments and clone size from that table. This sample is represented by under 150,000 clones; approximately 84% of them were singletons. Roughly 3.8% of the sample is held by the ten biggest clonotypes.

Only one count was recorded for this clone. Its binding antigen is unknown. No quality values exist for individual bases; no much larger clone is one base distant. V is shortened by 6 bases, J by 0 bases, and the region joining them spans 12 bases. The CDR1 and CDR2 encoded by the germline V gene are KGHSH and LQKENI. Measured from the cysteine to the phenylalanine, the CDR3 is 15 residues long. The CDR3 DNA has 45 bases and is translated from base 1. Study-wide conclusions, independent of this receptor: The amount of clinical and demographic metadata varied by source and participant and was provided uncurated.

The sample consisted of PBMCs or T cells enriched from blood (not recorded which). The clonotype comes from a man aged 45 to 65 in a cohort exposed to, infected with or recovered from COVID-19 (not recorded which). The chain was built from TRBV18 and TRBJ2-1, with TRBD2 as a weak D call on 5 bases. The sequence in DNA is TGTGCCAGCTCGCCGGACTCTCTCTCCTACAATGAGCAGTTCTTC. The resulting protein is CASSPDSLSYNEQFF. Outside the CDR3, residues come from the reference TRBV18 and TRBJ2-1 proteins, so the full variable domain is: NAGVMQNPRHLVRRRGQEARLRCSPMKGHSHVYWYRQLPEEGLKFMVYLQKENIIDESGMPKERFSAEFPKEGPSILRIQQVVRGDSAAYFCASSPDSLSYNEQFFGPGTRLTVL.